This T cell receptor beta chain was retrieved from a study of blood T cell repertoires in COVID-19. About the study: The United States, Italy and Spain were the sources of the acute and convalescent COVID-19 samples.

Categorization into cohorts depended on clinical history that participants reported. Original analysis: Reference gene primer amplification gave estimated nucleated cell counts. Sequencing used immunoSEQ multiplex PCR; TCRdb keeps in-frame clones, though not all of them. The DNA gave D and trimming, while V, J and clone size come from that table. The sample has some 240,000 clones, around four fifths seen once. As for this clone: The same CDR3 is also encoded by other DNA sequences in this sample.

Germline V CDR1 and CDR2: MDHEN, SYDVKM. Trimming stripped 6 bases from V and 3 bases from J, with 9 bases between. CDR3 length equals 12 residues. Sequenced input: PBMCs or T cells enriched from blood (not recorded which). This chain links TRBV28 with TRBJ2-7, with a tentative D call TRBD1 (6 bases). The clonotype comes from a man aged 25 to 40 with acute COVID-19. Here the CDR3 reads CASSLQGYEQYV. The CDR3 DNA sequence: TGTGCCAGCAGCTTACAGGGCTACGAGCAGTACGTC.